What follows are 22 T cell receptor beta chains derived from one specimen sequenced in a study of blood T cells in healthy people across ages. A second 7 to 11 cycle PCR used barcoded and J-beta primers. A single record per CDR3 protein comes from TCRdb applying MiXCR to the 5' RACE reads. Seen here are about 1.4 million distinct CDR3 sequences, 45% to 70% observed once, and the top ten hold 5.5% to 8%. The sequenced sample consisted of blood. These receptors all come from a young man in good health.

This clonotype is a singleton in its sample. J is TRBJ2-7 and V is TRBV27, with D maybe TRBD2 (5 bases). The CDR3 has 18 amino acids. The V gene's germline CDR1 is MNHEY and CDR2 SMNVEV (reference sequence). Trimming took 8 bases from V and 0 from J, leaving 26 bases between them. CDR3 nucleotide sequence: TGTGCCAGCTCTTCATCATTTGGACGAGGGATAAGCTCCTACGAGCAGTACTTC. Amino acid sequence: CASSSSFGRGISSYEQYF.

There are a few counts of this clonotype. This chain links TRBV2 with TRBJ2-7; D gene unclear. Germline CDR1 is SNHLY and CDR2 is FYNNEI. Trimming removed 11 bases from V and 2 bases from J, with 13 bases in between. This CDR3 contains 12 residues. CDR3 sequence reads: CASQSPTYEQYF. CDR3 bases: TGTGCCTCCCAGTCTCCCACCTACGAGCAGTACTTC.

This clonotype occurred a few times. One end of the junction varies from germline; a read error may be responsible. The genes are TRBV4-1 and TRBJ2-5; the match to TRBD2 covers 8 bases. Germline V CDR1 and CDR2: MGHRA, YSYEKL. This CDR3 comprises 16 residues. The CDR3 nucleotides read TGCGCCAGCAGCCAAGATGCGGGAGGCTACCAAGAGACTCAGTACTTC. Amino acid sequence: CASSQDAGGYQETQYF.

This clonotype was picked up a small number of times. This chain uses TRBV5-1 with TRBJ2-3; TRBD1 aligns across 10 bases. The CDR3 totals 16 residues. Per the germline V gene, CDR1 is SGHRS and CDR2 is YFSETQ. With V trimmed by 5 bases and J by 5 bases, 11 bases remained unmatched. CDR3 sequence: CASSPVTGGRIDTQYF. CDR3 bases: TGCGCCAGCAGTCCAGTGACAGGGGGCAGGATAGATACGCAGTATTTT.

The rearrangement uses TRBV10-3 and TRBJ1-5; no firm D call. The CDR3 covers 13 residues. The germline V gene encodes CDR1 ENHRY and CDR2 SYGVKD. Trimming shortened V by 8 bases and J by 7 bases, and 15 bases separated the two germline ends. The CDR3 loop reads CAIAGGLMQPQHF. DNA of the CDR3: TGTGCCATCGCGGGAGGGCTTATGCAGCCCCAGCATTTT.

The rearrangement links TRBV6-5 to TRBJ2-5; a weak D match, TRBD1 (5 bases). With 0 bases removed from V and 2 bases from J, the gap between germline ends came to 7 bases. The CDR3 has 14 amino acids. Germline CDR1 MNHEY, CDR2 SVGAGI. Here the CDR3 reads CASSYSYRQETQYF. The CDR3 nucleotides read TGTGCCAGCAGTTACTCGTACAGGCAAGAGACCCAGTACTTC.

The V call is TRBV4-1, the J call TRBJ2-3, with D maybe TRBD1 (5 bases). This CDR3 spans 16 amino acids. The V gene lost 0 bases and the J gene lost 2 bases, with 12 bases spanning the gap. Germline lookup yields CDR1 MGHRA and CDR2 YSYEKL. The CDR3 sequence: CASSQEGQLDTDTQYF. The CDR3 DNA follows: TGCGCCAGCAGCCAAGAAGGACAACTTGACACAGATACGCAGTATTTT.

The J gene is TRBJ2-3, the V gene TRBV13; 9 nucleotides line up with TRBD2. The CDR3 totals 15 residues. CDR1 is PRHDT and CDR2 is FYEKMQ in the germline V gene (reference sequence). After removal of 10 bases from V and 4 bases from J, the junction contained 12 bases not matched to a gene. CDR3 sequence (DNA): TGTGCCATCAACGACAGACTAGCGGAGTCAGATACGCAGTATTTT. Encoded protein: CAINDRLAESDTQYF.

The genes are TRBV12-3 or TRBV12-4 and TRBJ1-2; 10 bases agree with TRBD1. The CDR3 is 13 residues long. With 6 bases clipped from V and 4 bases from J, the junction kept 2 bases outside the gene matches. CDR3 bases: TGTGCCAGCAGCCGACAGGGGGCCTATGGCTACACCTTC. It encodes CASSRQGAYGYTF.

CDR3 region: CASSQGWVPGGTDTQYF. CDR3 coding DNA: TGTGCCAGCAGCCAAGGTTGGGTCCCGGGAGGCACAGATACGCAGTATTTT. The gene calls are TRBV4-2 and TRBJ2-3, with TRBD2 as a possible D gene (6 bases). The germline V gene encodes CDR1 LGHNA and CDR2 YNFKEQ. V was trimmed by 1 base and J by 1 base, leaving 15 bases between them. The CDR3 spans 17 residues.

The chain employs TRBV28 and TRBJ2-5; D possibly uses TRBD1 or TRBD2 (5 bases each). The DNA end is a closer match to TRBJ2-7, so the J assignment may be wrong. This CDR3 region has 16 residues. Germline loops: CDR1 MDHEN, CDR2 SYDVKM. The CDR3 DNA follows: TGTGCCAGCAGTTTAAACCCGGGACGGGGAACCTACGAGCAGTACTTC. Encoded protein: CASSLNPGRGTYEQYF.

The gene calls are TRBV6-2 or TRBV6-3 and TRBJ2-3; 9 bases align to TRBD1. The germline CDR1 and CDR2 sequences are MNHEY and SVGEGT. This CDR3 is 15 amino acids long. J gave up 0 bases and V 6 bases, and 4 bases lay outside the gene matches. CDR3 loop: CASREQGASTDTQYF. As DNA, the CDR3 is TGTGCCAGCAGAGAACAGGGGGCTAGCACAGATACGCAGTATTTT.

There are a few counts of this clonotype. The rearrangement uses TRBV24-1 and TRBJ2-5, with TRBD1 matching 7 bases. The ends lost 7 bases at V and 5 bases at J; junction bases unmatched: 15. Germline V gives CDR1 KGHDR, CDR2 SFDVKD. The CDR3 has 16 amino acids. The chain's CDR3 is CATRARQGLPRETQYF. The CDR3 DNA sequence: TGTGCCACCAGAGCAAGACAGGGTTTACCAAGGGAGACCCAGTACTTC.

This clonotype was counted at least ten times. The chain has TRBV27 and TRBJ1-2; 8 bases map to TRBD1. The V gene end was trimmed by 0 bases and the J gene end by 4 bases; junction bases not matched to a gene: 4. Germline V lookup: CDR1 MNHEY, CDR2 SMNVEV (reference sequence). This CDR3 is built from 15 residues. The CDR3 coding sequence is TGTGCCAGCAGTTTATCGATAACAGGGGGCTATGGCTACACCTTC. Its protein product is CASSLSITGGYGYTF.

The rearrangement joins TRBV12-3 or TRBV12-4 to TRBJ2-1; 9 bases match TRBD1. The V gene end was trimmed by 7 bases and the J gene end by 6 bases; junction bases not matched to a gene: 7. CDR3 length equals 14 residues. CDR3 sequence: CASKSQGAGNEQFF. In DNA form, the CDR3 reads TGTGCCAGCAAATCACAGGGGGCCGGCAATGAGCAGTTCTTC.

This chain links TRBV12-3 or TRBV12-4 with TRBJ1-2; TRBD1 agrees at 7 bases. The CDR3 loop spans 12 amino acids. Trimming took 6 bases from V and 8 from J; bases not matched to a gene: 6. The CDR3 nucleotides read TGTGCCAGCAGACAGGGGCGGTTGGGCTACACCTTC. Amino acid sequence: CASRQGRLGYTF.

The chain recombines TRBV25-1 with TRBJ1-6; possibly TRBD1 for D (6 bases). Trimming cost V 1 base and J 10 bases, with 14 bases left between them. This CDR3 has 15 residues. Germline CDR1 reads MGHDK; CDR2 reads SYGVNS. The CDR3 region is CASSEWGDIKSPLHF. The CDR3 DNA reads TGTGCCAGCAGTGAATGGGGGGACATCAAATCACCCCTCCACTTT.

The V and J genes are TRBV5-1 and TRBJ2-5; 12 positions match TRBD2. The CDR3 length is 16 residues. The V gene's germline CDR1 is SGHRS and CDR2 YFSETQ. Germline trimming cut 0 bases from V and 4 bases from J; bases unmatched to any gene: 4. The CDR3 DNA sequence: TGCGCCAGCAGCTTGGCTAGCGGGAGGGCCGGAGAGACCCAGTACTTC. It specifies CASSLASGRAGETQYF.

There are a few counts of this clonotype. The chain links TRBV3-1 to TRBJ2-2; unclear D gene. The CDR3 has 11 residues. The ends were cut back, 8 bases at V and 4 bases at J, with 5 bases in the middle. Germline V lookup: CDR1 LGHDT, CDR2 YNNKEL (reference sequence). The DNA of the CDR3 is TGTGCCAGCGCCGGCACCGGGGAGCTGTTTTTT. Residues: CASAGTGELFF.

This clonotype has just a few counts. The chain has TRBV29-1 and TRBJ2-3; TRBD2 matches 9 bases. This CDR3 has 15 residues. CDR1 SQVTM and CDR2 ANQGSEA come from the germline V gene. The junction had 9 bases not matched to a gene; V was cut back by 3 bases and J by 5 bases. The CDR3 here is CSVEERSGRGDTQYF. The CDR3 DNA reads TGCAGCGTTGAGGAGCGTAGCGGGAGAGGAGATACGCAGTATTTT.

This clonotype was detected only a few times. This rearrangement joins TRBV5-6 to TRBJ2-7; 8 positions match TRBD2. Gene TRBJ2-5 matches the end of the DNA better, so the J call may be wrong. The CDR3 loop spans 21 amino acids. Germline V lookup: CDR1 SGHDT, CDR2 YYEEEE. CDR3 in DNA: TGTGCCAGCAGCTTGGCTGTCCTAGCGGGTTTGACCTACCCGTGGTGGGAGACCCAGTACTTC. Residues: CASSLAVLAGLTYPWWETQYF.

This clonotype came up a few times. CDR3 loop: CASSLDRSFGNQPQHF. CDR3 nucleotides: TGTGCCAGCAGCTTAGATCGTAGCTTCGGGAATCAGCCCCAGCATTTT. The genes are TRBV7-8 and TRBJ1-5; D remains unclear. Germline V CDR1 and CDR2: SGHVS, FQNEAQ. This CDR3 contains 16 residues. V shed 1 base and J shed 4 bases, with 14 bases lying between them.